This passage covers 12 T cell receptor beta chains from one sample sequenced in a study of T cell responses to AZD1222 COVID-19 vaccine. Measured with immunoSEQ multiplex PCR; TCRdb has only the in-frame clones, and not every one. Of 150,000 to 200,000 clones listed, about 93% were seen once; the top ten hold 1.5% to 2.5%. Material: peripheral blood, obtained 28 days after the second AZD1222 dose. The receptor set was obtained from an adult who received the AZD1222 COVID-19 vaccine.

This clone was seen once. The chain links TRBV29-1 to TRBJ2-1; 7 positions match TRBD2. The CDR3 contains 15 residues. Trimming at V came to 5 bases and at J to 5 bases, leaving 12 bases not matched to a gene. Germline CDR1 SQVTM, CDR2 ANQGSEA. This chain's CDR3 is CSVIRDYRNNNEQFF. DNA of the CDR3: TGCAGCGTTATAAGGGACTACCGCAACAACAATGAGCAGTTCTTC.

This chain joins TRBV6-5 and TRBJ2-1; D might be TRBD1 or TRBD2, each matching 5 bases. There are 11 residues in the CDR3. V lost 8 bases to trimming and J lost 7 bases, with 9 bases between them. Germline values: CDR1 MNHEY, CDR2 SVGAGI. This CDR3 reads CASPRENEQFF. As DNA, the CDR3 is TGTGCCAGCCCCAGGGAGAATGAGCAGTTCTTC.

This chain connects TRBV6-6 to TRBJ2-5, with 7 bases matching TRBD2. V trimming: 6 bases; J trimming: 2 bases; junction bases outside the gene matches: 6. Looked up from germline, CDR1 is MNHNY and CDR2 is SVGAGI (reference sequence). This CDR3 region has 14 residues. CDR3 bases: TGTGCCAGCAGACTGAGCGGGATGCAAGAGACCCAGTACTTC. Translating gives CASRLSGMQETQYF.

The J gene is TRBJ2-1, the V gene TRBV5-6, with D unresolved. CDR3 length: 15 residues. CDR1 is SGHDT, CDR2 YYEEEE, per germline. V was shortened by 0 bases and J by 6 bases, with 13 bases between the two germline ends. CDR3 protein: CASSLVSAPLNEQFF. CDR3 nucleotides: TGTGCCAGCAGCTTGGTGTCAGCCCCCCTCAATGAGCAGTTCTTC.

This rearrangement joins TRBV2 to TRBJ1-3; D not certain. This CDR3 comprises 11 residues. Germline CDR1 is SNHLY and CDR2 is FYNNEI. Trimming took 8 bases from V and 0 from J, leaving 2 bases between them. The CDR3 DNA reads TGTGCCAGCTTCTCTGGAAACACCATATATTTT. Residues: CASFSGNTIYF.

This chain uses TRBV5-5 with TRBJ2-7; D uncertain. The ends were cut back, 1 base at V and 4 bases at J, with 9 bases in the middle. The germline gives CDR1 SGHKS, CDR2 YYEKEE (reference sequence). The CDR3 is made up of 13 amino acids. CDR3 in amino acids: CASSLRSAYEQYF. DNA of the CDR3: TGTGCCAGCAGCTTGCGGTCAGCTTACGAGCAGTACTTC. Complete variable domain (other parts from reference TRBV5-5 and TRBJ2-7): DAGVTQSPTHLIKTRGQQVTLRCSPISGHKSVSWYQQVLGQGPQFIFQYYEKEERGRGNFPDRFSARQFPNYSSELNVNALLLGDSALYLCASSLRSAYEQYFGPGTRLTVT.

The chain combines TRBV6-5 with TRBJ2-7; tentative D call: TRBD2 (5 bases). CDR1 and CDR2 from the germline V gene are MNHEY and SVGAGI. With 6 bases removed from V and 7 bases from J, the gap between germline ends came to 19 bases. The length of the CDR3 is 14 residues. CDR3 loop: CASSPRVRPWEQYF. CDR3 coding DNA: TGTGCCAGCAGCCCGAGGGTCCGGCCTTGGGAGCAGTACTTC.

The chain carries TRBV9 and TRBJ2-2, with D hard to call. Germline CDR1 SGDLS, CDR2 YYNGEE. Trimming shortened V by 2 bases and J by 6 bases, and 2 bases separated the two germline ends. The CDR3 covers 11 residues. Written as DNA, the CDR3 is TGTGCCAGCAGCGTTGCCGGGGAGCTGTTTTTT. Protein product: CASSVAGELFF. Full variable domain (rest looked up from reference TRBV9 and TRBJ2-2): DSGVTQTPKHLITATGQRVTLRCSPRSGDLSVYWYQQSLDQGLQFLIQYYNGEERAKGNILERFSAQQFPDLHSELNLSSLELGDSALYFCASSVAGELFFGEGSRLTVL.

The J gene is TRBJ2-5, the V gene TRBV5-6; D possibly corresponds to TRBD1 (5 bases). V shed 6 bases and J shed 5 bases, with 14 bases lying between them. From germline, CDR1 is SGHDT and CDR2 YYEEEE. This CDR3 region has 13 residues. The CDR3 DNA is TGTGCCAGCATCAGCAGGGCTGCGGAGACCCAGTACTTC. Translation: CASISRAAETQYF.

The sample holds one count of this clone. CDR3: CSVLTDAYEQYF. CDR3 sequence (DNA): TGCAGCGTTTTGACAGATGCCTACGAGCAGTACTTC. This sequence joins TRBV29-1 and TRBJ2-7, with D possibly matching TRBD1 (5 bases). V shed 5 bases and J shed 2 bases, with 10 bases lying between them. The CDR3 covers 12 residues. The germline gives CDR1 SQVTM, CDR2 ANQGSEA.

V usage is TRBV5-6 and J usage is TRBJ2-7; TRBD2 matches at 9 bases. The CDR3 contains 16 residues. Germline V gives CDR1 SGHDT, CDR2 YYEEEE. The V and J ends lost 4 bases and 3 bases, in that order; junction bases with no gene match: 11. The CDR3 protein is CASSQVGLAGHYEQYF. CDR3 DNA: TGTGCCAGCAGCCAAGTTGGGCTAGCGGGGCACTACGAGCAGTACTTC.

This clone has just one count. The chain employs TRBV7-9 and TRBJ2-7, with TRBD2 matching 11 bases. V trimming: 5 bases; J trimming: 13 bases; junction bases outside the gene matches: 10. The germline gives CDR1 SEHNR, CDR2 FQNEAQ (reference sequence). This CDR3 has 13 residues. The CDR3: CASSPGTSGHLYF. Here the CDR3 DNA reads TGTGCCAGCAGCCCCGGGACTAGCGGCCACCTATACTTC.